This TCR beta chain was found in a study of siplizumab effects on memory and regulatory T cells. Between the trimmed V and J ends, which lost 5 bases and 2 bases, there was a span of 11 bases. The germline CDR1 and CDR2 sequences are SQVTM and ANQGSEA. The CDR3 contains 13 residues. General study results and limits: Relative to controls at around 25%, mappable alloreactive CD4+ clones exhibited a mean Treg-derived proportion of under 75% with siplizumab. Roughly 80-96% of proliferating CD4+ or CD8+ clones lacked an assignable naive or memory phenotype.

TCRdb keeps only in-frame clones here, not all; method: immunoSEQ multiplex PCR. This table has 60,000 to 80,000 clones, 75% to 90% appearing once. Comments on this clone: Its antigen is currently unknown.

The V gene is TRBV29-1, the J gene TRBJ2-3; TRBD2 might be the D (6 bases). Sequencing was done on a sample of memory CD4+ T cells sorted from blood. This TCR was recovered from a human donor in good health. The CDR3 nucleotides are TGCAGCGTTTGGGGCGGGATCACAGATACGCAGTATTTT. Translation: CSVWGGITDTQYF.